This T cell receptor beta chain comes out of a study of cytomegalovirus exposure and HLA in healthy donors (dated by TCRdb to about 2017). Broadly, across the study: An earlier analysis of several hundred of the donors reported about 250 Gb of sequence data and 100 million to 140 million unique TCR beta sequences from 150 million to 200 million T cells. In the later analysis, no new phenotypic data were used to find candidate immune exposures; instead, reliance was placed on TCR beta sequences and their occurrence across donors. All discovery cohort repertoires had been generated using a single sequencing platform. A later analysis re-examined previously published TCR beta repertoires from roughly 720 donors and added high-resolution HLA genotyping to investigate patterns of TCR occurrence. Among the roughly 400 genotyped donors, approximately 81% belonged to the genetic ancestry cluster associated with self-reported Caucasian donors. Among 300 to 500 genotyped donors of the cohort, an average of roughly 230,000 unique TCR beta nucleotide sequences was sequenced per donor, of which roughly 18% were non-productive. The T cell repertoires of roughly 660 subjects were profiled by immunosequencing and related to cytomegalovirus serostatus. Besides the first cohort of around 700 subjects, a separate validation cohort made up of about 120 different subjects was used. A later genetic analysis used genome-wide SNP genotypes for 398 of the 666 donors, treating that subset as a discovery cohort. To predict cytomegalovirus infection status, the study combined high-throughput TCR immunosequencing, statistical association of individual TCRs with disease status, and machine learning. Because of strong linkage in the cohort, roughly five DR-DQ haplotypes were treated as single units for association and clustering. The study was designed to test whether signatures of past pathogen exposure could be identified by cataloging public T cell receptors. The number of donors typed differed by locus, with 629-630 for A, B, C, DRB1 and DQB1, over 500 for DQA1, over 600 for DPA1, and approximately 470 for DPB1. Alongside the repertoire data, information on donor age, sex, ethnicity and CMV serostatus was compiled. HLA typing included class I and class II loci at four-digit resolution. An earlier analysis of 587 of the donors used high-throughput TCR beta sequencing to judge whether each TCR beta V gene segment behaved as functional or pseudogenic. An early release covering roughly 600 HLA-typed donors comprised about 300 gigabases of sequencing data and about 90 million unique TCR sequences. What the authors observed across the whole study: An earlier analysis of 587 of the donors showed that most TCR beta V segments appeared in productive rearrangements either about 87% or about 30% of the time, which broadly matched IMGT annotations. According to a later analysis, parvovirus B19, influenza, CMV and Epstein-Barr virus appeared linked to several top co-occurrence clusters. A further reported finding was that TCR beta sequences accurately predicted the HLA-A and HLA-B alleles for most subjects in the first cohort. The earlier analysis of 587 of the donors excluded 15 to 20 rarely observed V segments, including chromosome 9 orphons, because counts were too low. According to a later analysis, TCR association rates differed among HLA loci, with DRB1 alleles showing the most associated TCRs and HLA-C alleles showing the fewest. Some IMGT-functional V segments, including TRBV6-2 and TRBV6-3, could not be told apart with the 87-base-pair reads, so those segments were excluded. The authors suggested that the approach could potentially be generalized to other disease states and immunological phenotypes. Linkage disequilibrium might explain the correlated functional status among segregating V segments, but an unknown experimental factor could not be excluded. At a false discovery rate of 0.05, a later analysis linked around 15,000 TCR beta sequences to specific HLA alleles. In a later genetic analysis, a missense DCLRE1C variant was associated with V-gene and J-gene trimming of TCR beta chains, and the association was replicated in an independent cohort. A cluster of highly shared sequence variants was judged likely to represent a technical artifact of the sequencing pipeline. Presence/absence analyses assumed roughly uniform sequencing depth across donors, an assumption that may not hold. In the study, 164 TCR beta chains were listed as associated with cytomegalovirus. Assigning TCR associations to individual alleles was difficult when HLA alleles, especially DR and DQ, strongly co-occurred. Because HLA typing was missing for some donors at each locus, association tests included only the typed subset. A later analysis found that HLA-associated TCR beta chains were more clonally expanded and had lower generation probabilities than equally common non-associated chains. Most TCR sequences were observed very rarely across donors, whereas some public TCRs were present in many individuals. In vitro tests confirmed that a few of the cytomegalovirus-associated TCR beta chains recognize cytomegalovirus antigens. CMV serostatus was the only immune exposure information available for the cohort. A later analysis found that most CMV-associated TCR beta chains appeared HLA-restricted, with HLA associations seemingly driven largely by CMV exposure. In both the original and validation cohorts, the classifier was reported to diagnose cytomegalovirus status with high specificity and sensitivity. In this cohort, only TCR beta chains were sequenced, and detectable features were limited by the absence of alpha or paired-chain data. A later genetic analysis reported fewer N-insertions in productive TCRs among donors in an Asian-associated ancestry cluster than the roughly 640-donor mean.

The receptor library was made with the immunoSEQ multiplex PCR assay. For the multiplex PCR, a mixture combining 60 forward primers for TCR Vbeta segments and 13 reverse primers for TCR Jbeta segments was used. Amplification of the CDR3 region of rearranged TCR beta genes was performed with a multiplex PCR assay on genomic DNA. Amplified TCR beta libraries were sequenced as 87-base-pair reads on the Illumina HiSeq System. On the study's bioinformatics: A later analysis tallied 75 million to 85 million unique TCR beta chains across the 640 or so repertoires, and roughly 11 million of those chains were shared by two or more donors. Raw reads were error-corrected and collapsed into unique sequences with a nearest-neighbor algorithm that merged closely related sequences to remove PCR and sequencing errors. Alignment of CDR3 sequences to IMGT reference sequences was used to assign V, D and J gene segments. For a sequence to be retained, at least a six-nucleotide match to both a V gene segment and a J gene segment was required. A rearrangement counted as productive if the CDR3 had no stop codons and remained in frame with V and J, and every other rearrangement counted as non-productive. Following IMGT convention, CDR3 was defined as the stretch from the second conserved V-encoded cysteine up to the conserved J-encoded phenylalanine. The earlier analysis of about 560 of the donors excluded any sequence lacking an unambiguous match to a single V gene segment. An earlier analysis of 550 to 650 of the donors classified V segments as functional when productive rearrangements were above 56.7% and as segregating when the standard deviation between donors was above 5%. A statistical classification framework was built to diagnose cytomegalovirus status from the catalog of TCR beta chain sequences. In a later analysis, V and J genes were assigned by comparing TCR nucleotide sequences against IMGT/GENE-DB human TR gene sequences. In a later analysis, CDR3 sequences and most-parsimonious VDJ recombination scenarios were assigned using the TCRdist pipeline. In a later analysis, each TCR beta chain was defined by its CDR3 amino acid sequence together with its V-gene family, and reads without a unique V-gene family were excluded. A later analysis removed 600 or so highly shared, low-generation-probability nucleotide sequences to deal with suspected cross-contamination and a sequencing artifact. A later analysis calculated a clonal expansion index for each public chain from normalized within-repertoire ranks of inferred template counts. Generation probabilities in a later analysis came from a VDJ recombination model fitted to out-of-frame rearrangements, and those results were checked against IGoR. In a later analysis, hypergeometric tests were used to score TCR-TCR, TCR-HLA and TCR-CMV co-occurrence, with a repertoire-size bias correction applied to TCR pairs. To estimate false discovery rates, a later analysis permuted the HLA or CMV assignments 20 times. In a later analysis, co-occurring TCRs were grouped using DBSCAN, with TCRdist sequence similarity added in when clustering inside HLA-allele-positive subsets. For co-occurrence clustering, repertoires with fewer than 30,000 or more than 120,000 public chains were excluded, along with roughly 5 repertoires with anomalous nucleotide sharing. TCRdb stores this immuneACCESS table with in-frame sequences only. Part of the clones is absent; in the studies checked, under half of the shortfall reflects unresolved V genes, and no reason is known for the rest. V and J calls and clone size follow that table, whereas D and trimming were derived from the DNA. Across this sample there are around 130,000 clones, with approximately 72% seen only once. The ten top clones hold 6.5% of the sample.

In total, fewer than 750 healthy bone marrow donors made up the cohort. All cohort members were sampled while nominally healthy, although unrecorded immune exposures were likely present. The donor tested CMV seronegative and was one of the 352 seronegative cohort members. A peripheral blood sample was provided by each donor, and peripheral blood mononuclear cells were used for TCR beta sequencing. Genomic DNA extraction from the blood cell samples was performed with the Qiagen DNeasy Blood Extraction Kit. Remarks on this clone: Its antigen is not yet known. Base qualities are not recorded, but no much larger clone differs from it by a single base.

There are 14 amino acids in the CDR3, from cysteine to phenylalanine inclusive. Only the CDR3 part of the read is kept: 42 bases, read in frame from the first base. Trimmed from V: 5 bases; trimmed from J: 3 bases; junction bases lacking a gene match: 5. The CDR1 and CDR2 encoded by the germline V gene (reference sequence) are SSHAT and FNYEAQ. The TCR sequence derives from a woman aged 55-69 years in good health and CMV-seronegative. Sequenced material: PBMCs. The sequence joins TRBV7-7 to TRBJ2-3, and TRBD2 aligns with 7 junction nucleotides. Here is the DNA: TGTGCCAGCAGCGAAACCGGGGGGACAGATACGCAGTATTTT. Its protein is CASSETGGTDTQYF.